The source of this T cell receptor (beta chain) is a study of OX40 agonist ivuxolimab in advanced cancers. Produced via immunoSEQ multiplex PCR; TCRdb's table is partial and in-frame only. The table shows about 58,000 clones, with about 90% occurring only once. Trimming removed 5 bases from V and 6 bases from J; junction bases left unmatched: 10. The germline V gene encodes CDR1 SEHNR and CDR2 FQNEAQ (reference sequence). This CDR3 comprises 15 residues. Here the sequenced sample was CD4+ or CD8+ T cells sorted from blood, taken in a trial of the OX40 agonist ivuxolimab. The V gene is TRBV7-9, the J gene TRBJ2-1; 7 bases are shared with TRBD1. The receptor was isolated from an adult with an advanced solid tumor such as melanoma, head and neck, liver or kidney cancer. DNA of the CDR3: TGTGCCAGCAGCAGAGACAGGGCCTCGTCCAATGAGCAGTTCTTC. This gives the protein CASSRDRASSNEQFF.